This T cell receptor beta chain was sequenced for a study of blood T cells in healthy people across ages. Study findings and constraints: It was held that diversity estimates obtained from one million T cells represented underestimates.

A remark on this clonotype: Its antigen is unknown.

Primers used in a second PCR of roughly 6 to 11 cycles were a sample-barcoded 5' primer and a J-beta primer mix. Each CDR3 protein is one row after TCRdb ran MiXCR on the 5' RACE reads. There are about 1.6 million distinct CDR3 sequences in the sample; roughly 32% occur only once, and 11% lies in the top ten. Sequencing was carried out using blood. This clonotype originated in a woman aged 25 to 39 in good health.

CDR3 sequence: CASSLLTINYNEQFF. In nucleotides, the CDR3 is TGTGCCAGCAGCTTGCTCACGATAAACTACAATGAGCAGTTCTTC. This chain joins TRBV5-6 and TRBJ2-1; D not resolved. V lost 1 base and J 3 bases, leaving 11 bases between the germline ends. CDR3 size: 15 residues. Looked up from germline, CDR1 is SGHDT and CDR2 is YYEEEE.